Following are 14 T cell receptor beta chains from one sample sequenced in a study of cytomegalovirus exposure and HLA in healthy donors. Researchers ran the PCR with 60 Vbeta and 13 Jbeta primers. Assay used: immunoSEQ multiplex PCR; TCRdb lists only in-frame clones, some missing. The sample comprises roughly 100,000 clones, 80% to 90% of which are singletons, and around 6% rests with the top ten. The sample was PBMCs. Receptor source: a woman aged 18-29 years in good health and CMV-seropositive.

The chain employs TRBV28 and TRBJ2-7, with D possibly TRBD2 on 5 matching bases. Between the trimmed V and J ends, which lost 6 bases and 2 bases, there was a span of 11 bases. The CDR3 is made up of 13 amino acids. Germline loops: CDR1 MDHEN, CDR2 SYDVKM. CDR3: CASRSGTTYEQYF. DNA for the CDR3: TGTGCCAGCAGGAGCGGCACAACCTACGAGCAGTACTTC.

The chain carries TRBV25-1 and TRBJ2-1; D uncertain. This CDR3 region has 11 residues. Germline values: CDR1 MGHDK, CDR2 SYGVNS. Trimming shortened V by 4 bases and J by 12 bases, and 10 bases separated the two germline ends. DNA of the CDR3: TGTGCCAGCAGTGGACAAAGGTGGCAGTTCTTC. Translating gives CASSGQRWQFF.

J is TRBJ1-3 and V is TRBV6-5; TRBD1 aligns across 7 bases. This CDR3 comprises 16 residues. J lost 2 bases, V lost 2 bases, and 6 bases had no gene match. In germline, CDR1 is MNHEY, CDR2 SVGAGI. CDR3 sequence: CASSYRQGATGNTIYF. The CDR3 coding sequence is TGTGCCAGCAGTTACCGACAGGGAGCTACTGGAAACACCATATATTTT.

The chain employs TRBV7-6 and TRBJ2-3, with 7 bases identical to TRBD2. With 6 bases clipped from V and 13 bases from J, the junction kept 10 bases outside the gene matches. Germline V gene data show CDR1 as SGHVS and CDR2 as FNYEAQ. The CDR3 runs 12 residues. The CDR3 bases are TGTGCCAGCAGTTCGCGAGCGGGGTTTAAGTATTTT. Translation: CASSSRAGFKYF. The full variable domain, rest sourced from reference TRBV7-6 and TRBJ2-3, is GAGVSQSPRYKVTKRGQDVALRCDPISGHVSLYWYRQALGQGPEFLTYFNYEAQQDKSGLPNDRFSAERPEGSISTLTIQRTEQRDSAMYRCASSSRAGFKYFGPGTRLTVL.

The V and J genes are TRBV4-1 and TRBJ2-3, with TRBD1 matching 12 bases. The CDR3 has 15 residues. Trimming removed 1 base from V and 7 bases from J; junction bases left unmatched: 3. Germline loops: CDR1 MGHRA, CDR2 YSYEKL. As DNA, the CDR3 is TGCGCCAGCAGCCAAGCGGGACAGGGGGCTTATACGCAGTATTTT. Protein: CASSQAGQGAYTQYF.

The J gene is TRBJ2-7, the V gene TRBV9; 9 nucleotides align to TRBD2. In germline, CDR1 is SGDLS, CDR2 YYNGEE. With V trimmed by 0 bases and J by 2 bases, 6 bases remained unmatched. The CDR3 spans 16 residues. The CDR3 DNA is TGTGCCAGCAGCGTAGGGGTTAGCGGGGGAACCTACGAGCAGTACTTC. Translated: CASSVGVSGGTYEQYF.

The J gene is TRBJ1-2, the V gene TRBV28, with D possibly TRBD1 on 5 matching bases. The CDR3 extends over 16 amino acids. Per germline, CDR1 MDHEN and CDR2 SYDVKM. V was shortened by 1 base and J by 3 bases, with 15 bases between the two germline ends. CDR3 bases: TGTGCCAGCAGTTTATCGGCAGGGTATATTGACTATGGCTACACCTTC. It encodes CASSLSAGYIDYGYTF.

This rearrangement joins TRBV19 to TRBJ1-1; D is uncertain. Germline CDR1 and CDR2: LNHDA and SQIVND (reference sequence). This CDR3 has 13 residues. V was cut by 2 bases and J by 1 base, with 5 bases left in between. In DNA, the CDR3 is TGTGCCAGTAGTATATTGAGGAACACTGAAGCTTTCTTT. This gives the protein CASSILRNTEAFF.

J is TRBJ2-7 and V is TRBV6-6, with 9 bases aligning to TRBD1. In germline, CDR1 is MNHNY, CDR2 SVGAGI (reference sequence). The V gene end was trimmed by 2 bases and the J gene end by 2 bases; junction bases not matched to a gene: 7. This CDR3 contains 16 residues. CDR3 DNA sequence: TGTGCCAGCAGTTACCCGCAGGGGGACAGGGCCTACGAGCAGTACTTC. This encodes CASSYPQGDRAYEQYF.

J is TRBJ2-1 and V is TRBV19; 9 bases match TRBD2. Germline lookup yields CDR1 LNHDA and CDR2 SQIVND (reference sequence). Losses at the gene ends were 8 bases for V and 4 bases for J; bases not matched to a gene: 3. The CDR3 length is 13 residues. The CDR3, as DNA: TGTGCCAGTGCCCTAGCGGGATACAATGAGCAGTTCTTC. It yields the protein CASALAGYNEQFF.

The CDR3 loop reads CASSSTRQGMNTEAFF. As DNA, the CDR3 is TGTGCCAGCAGCTCAACCCGACAGGGTATGAACACTGAAGCTTTCTTT. The V and J genes are TRBV7-9 and TRBJ1-1; 7 bases line up with TRBD1. Germline V gene lookup returns CDR1 SEHNR and CDR2 FQNEAQ (reference sequence). J gave up 0 bases and V 4 bases, and 8 bases lay outside the gene matches. The CDR3 is 16 amino acids.

The V and J genes are TRBV5-1 and TRBJ2-3, with TRBD1 matching over 10 bases. V shed 3 bases, J shed 6 bases, and the junction held 7 bases outside the gene matches. This CDR3 has 15 amino acids. Germline V gives CDR1 SGHRS, CDR2 YFSETQ. CDR3 bases: TGCGCCAGCAGCTGGAGACAGGGGGCGTCGGATACGCAGTATTTT. This gives the protein CASSWRQGASDTQYF.

V is TRBV6-1 and J is TRBJ2-7, with TRBD1 matching over 8 bases. The length of the CDR3 is 14 residues. The trim removed 7 bases at V and 2 bases at J, leaving 7 bases unmatched. In germline, CDR1 is MNHNS, CDR2 SASEGT. The DNA for the CDR3 is TGTGCCAGCAACCCAGGGGGCGTCACCTACGAGCAGTACTTC. Protein sequence: CASNPGGVTYEQYF.

The rearrangement uses TRBV19 and TRBJ1-1; 7 nucleotides match TRBD1. This CDR3 comprises 16 residues. CDR1 and CDR2 from the germline V gene are LNHDA and SQIVND (reference sequence). Trimming cost V 6 bases and J 7 bases; bases outside gene matches: 17. The CDR3 DNA reads TGTGCCAGTAGGAATTTCGACAGGGCGAAGGGTCGTGAAGCTTTCTTT. It translates to CASRNFDRAKGREAFF.